These 24 T cell receptor beta chains were all obtained from the same sample, sequenced in a study of CD8+ T cells in alopecia areata listed by TCRdb under 2018. The library was built by means of the immunoSEQ multiplex PCR assay. RNA was extracted from all samples and reverse transcribed into cDNA, which served as template for TCR sequencing. The table comes from immuneACCESS by way of TCRdb, which keeps in-frame sequences with V and J called. Part of the clones is missing from these tables; in studies checked, under half for an unresolved V gene and the rest for unknown reasons. The sample table lists hundreds of thousands of clones, approximately 60% of them with a count of one. 0.9% to 0.95% of the sample belongs to the ten largest clones. The treatment or condition label, as the study defines it: oral pan-JAK inhibitor, 5-10 mg twice daily. The sample was CD4+ T cells sorted from blood, taken between weeks 51 and 54, from a patient treated with tofacitinib. The receptor source for this set is a human donor with alopecia areata.

The chain recombines TRBV29-1 with TRBJ1-1; D ambiguous. This CDR3 comprises 13 residues. V lost 4 bases, J lost 0 bases, and 9 bases lay in between. Germline loops: CDR1 SQVTM, CDR2 ANQGSEA. CDR3 in amino acids: CSVVRPLNTEAFF. DNA for the CDR3: TGCAGCGTTGTCCGGCCCTTGAACACTGAAGCTTTCTTT.

This clone has only a few counts. This sequence joins TRBV10-3 and TRBJ2-1, with 13 bases aligning to TRBD2. The J segment lost 7 bases and the V segment lost 10 bases, leaving 7 bases of the junction unmatched. CDR1 and CDR2 (germline): ENHRY, SYGVKD. The CDR3 consists of 14 residues. In DNA form, the CDR3 reads TGTGCCACCACTAGCGGGGGGGCCCGGAATGAGCAGTTCTTC. Its translation is CATTSGGARNEQFF.

The chain carries TRBV15 and TRBJ1-2; TRBD1 is a possible D gene (6 bases). The germline V and J ends were trimmed by 3 bases and 3 bases, with 11 bases remaining between them. Looked up from germline, CDR1 is LNHNV and CDR2 is YYDKDF (reference sequence). The CDR3 has 14 amino acids. This chain's CDR3 is CATSSAGTHYGYTF. CDR3 in DNA: TGTGCCACCAGCAGCGCCGGGACACACTATGGCTACACCTTC.

Comments on this clone: This likely stems from a read error, as it lies one base from a far larger clone. The rearrangement joins TRBV6-5 to TRBJ2-7, with TRBD1 matching 9 bases. The V gene's germline CDR1 is MNHEY and CDR2 SVGAGI. The V segment lost 5 bases and the J segment 3 bases; nucleotides outside the gene matches: 2. The CDR3 is 13 residues long. The DNA for the CDR3 is TGTGCCAGCAGTAGGACAGGGGTCTACGAGCAGTACTTC. Amino acids: CASSRTGVYEQYF.

The chain couples TRBV6-5 to TRBJ2-6; D not certain. Germline CDR1 reads MNHEY; CDR2 reads SVGAGI. With 6 bases removed from V and 2 bases from J, the gap between germline ends came to 8 bases. The CDR3 covers 14 residues. The CDR3 loop is CASSPLTGANVLTF. CDR3 nucleotides: TGTGCCAGCAGCCCACTAACTGGGGCCAACGTCCTGACTTTC.

The CDR3 spells CASSPLGGGQYF. The DNA of the CDR3 is TGTGCCAGCAGTCCGTTGGGGGGAGGGCAGTACTTC. V gene TRBV27 combines with J gene TRBJ2-7; D is possibly TRBD2 (6 bases). Deletions cut 5 bases from V and 9 bases from J, with 14 bases between. Germline CDR1 and CDR2: MNHEY and SMNVEV (reference sequence). The CDR3 is made up of 12 amino acids.

The rearrangement uses TRBV5-6 and TRBJ2-7; no reliable D call. The CDR3 is 13 amino acids. Germline V gene sequence: CDR1 SGHDT, CDR2 YYEEEE. Deletions cut 3 bases from V and 9 bases from J, with 16 bases between. The CDR3 reads CASSSGPAPRQYF. The CDR3 DNA reads as TGTGCCAGCAGCTCCGGGCCCGCTCCGCGGCAGTACTTC.

This clone was counted only a few times. This chain joins TRBV6-1 and TRBJ2-5; the match to TRBD1 covers 8 bases. V trimming: 4 bases; J trimming: 4 bases; junction bases outside the gene matches: 5. The CDR3 is 14 residues long. Germline V gives CDR1 MNHNS, CDR2 SASEGT. The CDR3 nucleotides are TGTGCCAGCAGTGCGACAGGGGCCGGAGAGACCCAGTACTTC. Protein: CASSATGAGETQYF.

V gene TRBV27 combines with J gene TRBJ2-7, with D perhaps matching TRBD1 (6 bases). This CDR3 region has 15 residues. Germline CDR1 is MNHEY and CDR2 is SMNVEV (reference sequence). Trimming shortened V by 2 bases and J by 2 bases, and 13 bases separated the two germline ends. CDR3 in DNA: TGTGCCAGCAGTTTACGGCCAGGGGTAGCCTACGAGCAGTACTTC. This encodes CASSLRPGVAYEQYF.

This chain links TRBV7-3 with TRBJ2-2; no reliable D call. CDR1 is SGHTA, CDR2 FQGTGA, per germline. The CDR3 loop spans 15 amino acids. V was clipped by 3 bases and J by 6 bases, with 14 bases between them. This chain's CDR3 is CASSFGSTTPGELFF. The CDR3 bases are TGTGCCAGCAGCTTCGGCAGCACCACCCCCGGGGAGCTGTTTTTT.

The chain couples TRBV20-1 to TRBJ1-4, with no clear D. V lost 7 bases, J lost 5 bases, and 5 bases lay in between. CDR1 is DFQATT, CDR2 SNEGSKA, per germline (reference sequence). CDR3 length equals 10 residues. CDR3 sequence: CSDPNEKLFF. For the CDR3, the DNA is TGCAGTGACCCGAATGAAAAACTGTTTTTT.

This clone has just a few counts. This rearrangement joins TRBV29-1 to TRBJ2-7; either TRBD1 or TRBD2 may supply D (5 bases each). Trimming removed 7 bases from V and 5 bases from J, with 21 bases in between. Germline CDR1 is SQVTM and CDR2 is ANQGSEA. There are 14 residues in the CDR3. The DNA for the CDR3 is TGCAGCGCAATAGGTGGGAGAGGGGTCGACGAGCAGTACTTC. Translated: CSAIGGRGVDEQYF.

This clone turned up a few times. The chain joins TRBV5-4 to TRBJ2-7; TRBD1 matches 10 bases. CDR1 and CDR2 (germline): SGHNT, YYREEE (reference sequence). The length of the CDR3 is 17 residues. Losses at the gene ends were 4 bases for V and 0 bases for J; bases not matched to a gene: 10. For the CDR3, the DNA is TGTGCCAGCAGCGCCCGACAGGGGGCCTCGACCTCCTACGAGCAGTACTTC. Translating gives CASSARQGASTSYEQYF.

The chain combines TRBV6-5 with TRBJ2-2; D unresolved. V dropped 0 bases and J dropped 4 bases, with 12 bases sitting between them. Germline V CDR1 and CDR2: MNHEY, SVGAGI. This CDR3 has 16 amino acids. The CDR3 DNA sequence: TGTGCCAGCAGTTACTCGGCGGCCGCAGTCACCGGGGAGCTGTTTTTT. Its protein product is CASSYSAAAVTGELFF.

The chain is built from TRBV2 and TRBJ2-3, with 9 bases identical to TRBD1. V lost 4 bases, J lost 4 bases, and 9 bases stayed unmatched. Germline V gene lookup returns CDR1 SNHLY and CDR2 FYNNEI. The length of the CDR3 is 16 residues. The CDR3 loop is CASSVYRGRLADTQYF. For the CDR3, the DNA is TGTGCCAGCAGTGTATACAGGGGGCGTTTGGCAGATACGCAGTATTTT.

The rearrangement links TRBV4-3 to TRBJ2-1; 13 bases agree with TRBD2. After removal of 3 bases from V and 7 bases from J, the junction contained 12 bases not matched to a gene. The germline gives CDR1 LGHNA, CDR2 YSLEER. The CDR3 spans 18 residues. The CDR3 DNA reads as TGCGCCAGCAGCCAGACCCCGGGACTAGCGGGGTCAAGGAATGAGCAGTTCTTC. Amino acids: CASSQTPGLAGSRNEQFF.

This chain links TRBV30 with TRBJ2-3, with TRBD2 identical over 7 bases. The CDR3 extends over 15 amino acids. The germline gives CDR1 GTSNPN, CDR2 SVGIG (reference sequence). V shed 8 bases, J shed 0 bases, and the junction held 11 bases outside the gene matches. CDR3 region: CATPRLAGSTDTQYF. The CDR3 DNA is TGTGCCACCCCTAGACTAGCCGGGAGCACAGATACGCAGTATTTT. Full variable domain (outside the CDR3, taken from reference TRBV30 and TRBJ2-3): SQTIHQWPATLVQPVGSPLSLECTVEGTSNPNLYWYRQAAGRGLQLLFYSVGIGQISSEVPQNLSASRPQDRQFILSSKKLLLSDSGFYLCATPRLAGSTDTQYFGPGTRLTVL.

The chain combines TRBV29-1 with TRBJ2-3, with TRBD2 matching 7 bases. CDR1 is SQVTM, CDR2 ANQGSEA, per germline. There are 14 residues in the CDR3. The ends lost 7 bases at V and 3 bases at J; junction bases unmatched: 10. CDR3 nucleotides: TGCAGCGCCGAAGGGAGGGTTAGTACAGATACGCAGTATTTT. Its translation is CSAEGRVSTDTQYF.

The chain employs TRBV7-9 and TRBJ2-5; perhaps TRBD2 as D (5 bases). This CDR3 is built from 13 residues. Trimming removed 5 bases from V and 4 bases from J, with 11 bases in between. CDR1 and CDR2 from the germline V gene are SEHNR and FQNEAQ (reference sequence). The CDR3 sequence: CASSVGSGETQYF. As DNA, the CDR3 is TGTGCCAGCAGCGTGGGGAGTGGAGAGACCCAGTACTTC.

This clone was seen a few times. V usage is TRBV27 and J usage is TRBJ2-3; the D call may be TRBD1 or TRBD2 (6 bases each). Germline CDR1 is MNHEY and CDR2 is SMNVEV (reference sequence). This CDR3 region has 14 residues. Trimming took off 5 bases at V and 4 bases at J, with 13 bases between the two ends. In DNA, the CDR3 is TGTGCCAGCAGTCCCCTGGGGGGCGCAGATACGCAGTATTTT. This translates into CASSPLGGADTQYF.

The J gene is TRBJ2-3, the V gene TRBV7-2; D is possibly TRBD2 (6 bases). Trimming pared 5 bases from V and 2 bases from J, leaving 14 bases between. The CDR3 is made up of 15 amino acids. Germline values: CDR1 SGHTA, CDR2 FQGNSA. CDR3 residues: CASSQRTTPTDTQYF. CDR3 coding DNA: TGTGCCAGCAGCCAGCGGACTACCCCCACAGATACGCAGTATTTT. The variable domain in full, with the rest retrieved from reference TRBV7-2 and TRBJ2-3, is GAGVSQSPSNKVTEKGKDVELRCDPISGHTALYWYRQSLGQGLEFLIYFQGNSAPDKSGLPSDRFSAERTGGSVSTLTIQRTQQEDSAVYLCASSQRTTPTDTQYFGPGTRLTVL.

The chain couples TRBV27 to TRBJ2-2, with 10 bases aligning to TRBD1. V was clipped by 6 bases and J by 3 bases; unmatched bases: 4. CDR1 and CDR2 from the germline V gene are MNHEY and SMNVEV (reference sequence). The CDR3 is 15 amino acids. CDR3 residues: CASRTTGGHTGELFF. CDR3 DNA: TGTGCCAGCAGGACGACAGGGGGCCACACCGGGGAGCTGTTTTTT.

The chain is built from TRBV2 and TRBJ1-2, with D perhaps TRBD1 (5 bases). Trimming stripped 0 bases from V and 7 bases from J, with 12 bases between. CDR1 is SNHLY and CDR2 is FYNNEI in the germline V gene. The CDR3 sequence is 14 residues long. The CDR3, as DNA: TGTGCCAGCAGTGAAGCGACAGTGACCACTGGCTACACCTTC. This sequence encodes CASSEATVTTGYTF.

The CDR3 DNA sequence: TGTGCCAGCTCACCCCTGGGTCAGCGATACGAGCAGTACTTC. Protein product: CASSPLGQRYEQYF. The chain links TRBV18 to TRBJ2-7; the D is unclear. CDR1 and CDR2 (germline): KGHSH, LQKENI. Trimming removed 3 bases at V and 4 bases at J, with 13 bases between. The CDR3 length is 14 residues.